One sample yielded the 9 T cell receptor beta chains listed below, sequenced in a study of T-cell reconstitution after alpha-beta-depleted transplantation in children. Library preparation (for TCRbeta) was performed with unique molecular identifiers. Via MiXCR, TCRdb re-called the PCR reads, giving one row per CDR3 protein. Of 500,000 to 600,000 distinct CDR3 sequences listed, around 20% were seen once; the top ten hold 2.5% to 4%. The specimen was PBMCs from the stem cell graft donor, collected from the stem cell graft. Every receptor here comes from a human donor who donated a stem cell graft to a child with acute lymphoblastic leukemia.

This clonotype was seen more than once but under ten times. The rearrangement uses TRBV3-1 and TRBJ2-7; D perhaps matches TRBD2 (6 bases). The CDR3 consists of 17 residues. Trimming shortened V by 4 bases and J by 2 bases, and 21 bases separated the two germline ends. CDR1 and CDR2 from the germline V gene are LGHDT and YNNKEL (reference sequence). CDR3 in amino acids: CASSLGTPRPGPYEQYF. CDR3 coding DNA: TGTGCCAGCAGCCTTGGGACTCCTCGTCCGGGCCCCTACGAGCAGTACTTC.

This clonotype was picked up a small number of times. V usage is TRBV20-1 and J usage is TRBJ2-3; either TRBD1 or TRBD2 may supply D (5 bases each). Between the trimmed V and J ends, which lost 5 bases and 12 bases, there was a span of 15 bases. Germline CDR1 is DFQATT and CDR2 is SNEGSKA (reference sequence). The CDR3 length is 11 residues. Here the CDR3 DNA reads TGCAGTGCTTACCACCGGGACCCCCAGTATTTT. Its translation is CSAYHRDPQYF.

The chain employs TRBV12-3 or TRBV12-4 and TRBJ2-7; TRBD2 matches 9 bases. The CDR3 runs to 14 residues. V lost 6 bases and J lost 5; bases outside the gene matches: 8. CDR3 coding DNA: TGTGCCAGCAGCCCGCGTGGGACTAGCAACGAGCAGTACTTC. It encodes CASSPRGTSNEQYF.

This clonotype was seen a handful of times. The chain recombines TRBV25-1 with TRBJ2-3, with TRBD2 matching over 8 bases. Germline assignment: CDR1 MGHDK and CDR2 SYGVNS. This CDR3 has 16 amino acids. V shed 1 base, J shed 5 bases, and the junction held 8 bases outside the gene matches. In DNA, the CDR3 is TGTGCCAGCAGTGAATCCCCAGCGGGAGTGGGAGATACGCAGTATTTT. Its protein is CASSESPAGVGDTQYF.

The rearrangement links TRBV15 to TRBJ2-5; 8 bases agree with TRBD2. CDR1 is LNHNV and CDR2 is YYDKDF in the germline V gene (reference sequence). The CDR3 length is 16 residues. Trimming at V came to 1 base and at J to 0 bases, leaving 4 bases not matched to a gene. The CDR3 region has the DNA TGTGCCACCAGCAGAGGCCTAGCGGGTTACCAAGAGACCCAGTACTTC. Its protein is CATSRGLAGYQETQYF.

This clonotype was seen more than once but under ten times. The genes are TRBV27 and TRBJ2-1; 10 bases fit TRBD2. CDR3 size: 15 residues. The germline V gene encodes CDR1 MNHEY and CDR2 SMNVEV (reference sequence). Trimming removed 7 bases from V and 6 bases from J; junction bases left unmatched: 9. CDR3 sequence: CASTQVASGSNEQFF. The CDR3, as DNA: TGTGCCAGCACCCAGGTCGCTAGCGGGAGCAATGAGCAGTTCTTC.

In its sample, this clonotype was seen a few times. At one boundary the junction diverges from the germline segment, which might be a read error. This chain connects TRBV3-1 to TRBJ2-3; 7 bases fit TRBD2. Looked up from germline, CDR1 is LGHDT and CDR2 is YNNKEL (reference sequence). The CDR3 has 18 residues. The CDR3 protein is CASSQEWDRAGRTDTQYF. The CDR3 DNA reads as TGTGCCAGCAGCCAAGAGTGGGATCGAGCGGGACGCACTGATACGCAGTATTTT.

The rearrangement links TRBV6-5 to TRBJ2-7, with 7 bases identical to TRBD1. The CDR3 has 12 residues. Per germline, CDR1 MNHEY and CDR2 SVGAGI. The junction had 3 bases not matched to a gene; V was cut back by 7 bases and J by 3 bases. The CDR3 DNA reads TGTGCCAGCACAGGACAGGACTACGAGCAGTACTTC. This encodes CASTGQDYEQYF.

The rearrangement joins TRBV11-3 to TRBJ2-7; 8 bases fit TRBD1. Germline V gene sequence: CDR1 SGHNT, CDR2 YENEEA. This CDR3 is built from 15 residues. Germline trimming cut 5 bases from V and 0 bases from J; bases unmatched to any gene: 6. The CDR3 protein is CASSPDRANSYEQYF. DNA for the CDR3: TGTGCCAGCAGCCCGGACAGGGCGAACTCCTACGAGCAGTACTTC. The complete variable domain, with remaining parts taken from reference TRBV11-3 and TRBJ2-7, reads EAGVVQSPRYKIIEKKQPVAFWCNPISGHNTLYWYLQNLGQGPELLIRYENEEAVDDSQLPKDRFSAERLKGVDSTLKIQPAELGDSAVYLCASSPDRANSYEQYFGPGTRLTVT.